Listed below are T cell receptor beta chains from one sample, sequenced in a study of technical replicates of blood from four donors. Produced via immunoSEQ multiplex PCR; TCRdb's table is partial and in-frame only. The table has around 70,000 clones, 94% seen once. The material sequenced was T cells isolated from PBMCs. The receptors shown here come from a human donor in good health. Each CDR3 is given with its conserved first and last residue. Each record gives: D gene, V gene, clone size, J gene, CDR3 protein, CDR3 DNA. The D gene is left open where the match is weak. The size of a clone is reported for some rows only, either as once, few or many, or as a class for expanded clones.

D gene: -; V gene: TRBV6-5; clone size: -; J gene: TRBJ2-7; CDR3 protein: CASSYSAGVKVYEQYF; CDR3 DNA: TGTGCCAGCAGTTACTCGGCAGGGGTAAAGGTCTACGAGCAGTACTTC
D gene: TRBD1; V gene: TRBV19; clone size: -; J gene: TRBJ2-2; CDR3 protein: CASSMGQGTGELFF; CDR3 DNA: TGTGCCAGTAGTATGGGACAGGGAACCGGGGAGCTGTTTTTT
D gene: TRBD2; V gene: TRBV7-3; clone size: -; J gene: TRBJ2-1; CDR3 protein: CASSGTSGSYNEQFF; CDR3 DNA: TGTGCCAGCAGCGGGACTAGCGGCTCCTACAATGAGCAGTTCTTC
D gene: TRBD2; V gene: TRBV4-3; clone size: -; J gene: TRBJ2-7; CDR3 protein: CASSHGLAESYEQYF; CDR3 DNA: TGCGCCAGCAGCCACGGACTAGCGGAGAGCTACGAGCAGTACTTC
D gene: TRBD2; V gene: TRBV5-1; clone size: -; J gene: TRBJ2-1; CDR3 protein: CASSLTGGYNEQFF; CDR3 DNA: TGCGCCAGCAGCTTAACGGGGGGCTACAATGAGCAGTTCTTC
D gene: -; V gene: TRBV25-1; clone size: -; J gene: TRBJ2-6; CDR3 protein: CASSGQSRANVLTF; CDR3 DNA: TGTGCCAGCAGTGGACAAAGTCGGGCCAACGTCCTGACTTTC
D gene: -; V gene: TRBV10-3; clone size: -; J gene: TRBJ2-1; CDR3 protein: CAIREGSGVDEQFF; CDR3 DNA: TGTGCCATCAGGGAGGGGTCAGGGGTGGATGAGCAGTTCTTC
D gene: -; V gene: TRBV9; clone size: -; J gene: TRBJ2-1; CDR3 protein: CASSVEGLSSYNEQFF; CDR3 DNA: TGTGCCAGCAGCGTAGAGGGACTCAGCTCCTACAATGAGCAGTTCTTC
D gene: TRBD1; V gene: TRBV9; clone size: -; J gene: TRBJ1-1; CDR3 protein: CASSPAGQLNTEAFF; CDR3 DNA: TGTGCCAGCAGCCCCGCGGGACAGCTGAACACTGAAGCTTTCTTT
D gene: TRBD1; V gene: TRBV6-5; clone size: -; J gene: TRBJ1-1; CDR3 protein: CASSHQGGGNTEAFF; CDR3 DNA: TGTGCCAGCAGTCACCAGGGGGGAGGGAACACTGAAGCTTTCTTT
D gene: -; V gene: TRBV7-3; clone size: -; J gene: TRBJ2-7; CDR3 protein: CASSLIPGLFYEQYF; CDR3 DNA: TGTGCCAGCAGCTTAATTCCAGGACTATTCTACGAGCAGTACTTC
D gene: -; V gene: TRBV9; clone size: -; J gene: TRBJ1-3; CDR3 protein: CASSPRQSGNTIYF; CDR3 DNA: TGTGCCAGCAGCCCCAGGCAATCTGGAAACACCATATATTTT
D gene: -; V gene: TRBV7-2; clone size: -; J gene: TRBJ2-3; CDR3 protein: CASSLTGWDTQYF; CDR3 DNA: TGTGCCAGCAGCTTAACAGGGTGGGATACGCAGTATTTT
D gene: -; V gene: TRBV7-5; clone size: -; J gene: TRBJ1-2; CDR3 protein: CARSLEGDKANYGYTF; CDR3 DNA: TGTGCCAGAAGCTTAGAAGGGGACAAAGCTAACTATGGCTACACCTTC
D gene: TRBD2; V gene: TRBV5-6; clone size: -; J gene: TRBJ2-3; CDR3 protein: CASSSTSGRTRGTDTQYF; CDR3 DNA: TGTGCCAGCAGCTCCACTAGCGGGAGGACTCGGGGCACAGATACGCAGTATTTT
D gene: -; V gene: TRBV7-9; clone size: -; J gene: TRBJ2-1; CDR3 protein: CASSLGRNEQFF; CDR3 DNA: TGTGCCAGCAGCTTGGGGAGAAATGAGCAGTTCTTC
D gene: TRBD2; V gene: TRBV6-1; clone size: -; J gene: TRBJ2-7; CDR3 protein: CASSPGLERLEQYF; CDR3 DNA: TGTGCCAGCAGTCCGGGACTAGAGCGGCTCGAGCAGTACTTC
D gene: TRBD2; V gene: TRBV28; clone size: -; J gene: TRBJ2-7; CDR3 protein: CASSLGGGTYEQYF; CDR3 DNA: TGTGCCAGCAGTTTAGGGGGAGGGACCTACGAGCAGTACTTC
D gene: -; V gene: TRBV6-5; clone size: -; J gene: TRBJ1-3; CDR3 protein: CASRRSMALGNTIYF; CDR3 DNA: TGTGCCAGCAGACGATCCATGGCCCTGGGAAACACCATATATTTT
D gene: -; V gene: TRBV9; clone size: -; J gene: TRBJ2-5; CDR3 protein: CASSAEETQYF; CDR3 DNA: TGTGCCAGCAGCGCAGAAGAGACCCAGTACTTC
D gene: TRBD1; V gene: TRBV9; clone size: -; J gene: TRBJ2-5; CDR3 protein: CASSVEIGGWETQYF; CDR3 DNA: TGTGCCAGCAGCGTAGAGATAGGGGGCTGGGAGACCCAGTACTTC
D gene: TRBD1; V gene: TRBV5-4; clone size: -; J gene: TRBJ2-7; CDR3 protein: CASSFDRGNEQYF; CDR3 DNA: TGTGCCAGCAGCTTCGACAGGGGGAACGAGCAGTACTTC
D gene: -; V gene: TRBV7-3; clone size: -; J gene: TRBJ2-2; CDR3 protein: CASSLSHPGELFF; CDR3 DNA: TGTGCCAGCAGCTTAAGTCATCCCGGGGAGCTGTTTTTT
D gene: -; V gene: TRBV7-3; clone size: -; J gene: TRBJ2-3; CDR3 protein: CASSRSPTDTQYF; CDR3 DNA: TGTGCCAGCAGTAGAAGCCCCACAGATACGCAGTATTTT
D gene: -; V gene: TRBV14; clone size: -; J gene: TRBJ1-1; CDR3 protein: CASSQAFGSTEAFF; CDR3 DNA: TGTGCCAGCAGCCAAGCATTCGGGAGCACTGAAGCTTTCTTT
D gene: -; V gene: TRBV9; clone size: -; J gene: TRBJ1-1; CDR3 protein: CASSVVRRESEAFF; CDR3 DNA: TGTGCCAGCAGCGTAGTAAGAAGGGAGTCTGAAGCTTTCTTT
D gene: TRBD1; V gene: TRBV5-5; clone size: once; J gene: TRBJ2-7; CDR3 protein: CASSLAQGQRVREQYF; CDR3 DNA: TGTGCCAGCAGCTTGGCCCAGGGACAGAGAGTACGGGAGCAGTACTTC
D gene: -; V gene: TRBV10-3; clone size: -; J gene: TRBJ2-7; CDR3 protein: CATSFLVAYEQYF; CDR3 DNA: TGTGCCACCTCGTTCCTAGTCGCTTACGAGCAGTACTTC
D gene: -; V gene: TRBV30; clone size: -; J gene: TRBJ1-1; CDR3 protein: CAWRLANTEAFF; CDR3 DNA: TGTGCCTGGAGATTGGCGAACACTGAAGCTTTCTTT